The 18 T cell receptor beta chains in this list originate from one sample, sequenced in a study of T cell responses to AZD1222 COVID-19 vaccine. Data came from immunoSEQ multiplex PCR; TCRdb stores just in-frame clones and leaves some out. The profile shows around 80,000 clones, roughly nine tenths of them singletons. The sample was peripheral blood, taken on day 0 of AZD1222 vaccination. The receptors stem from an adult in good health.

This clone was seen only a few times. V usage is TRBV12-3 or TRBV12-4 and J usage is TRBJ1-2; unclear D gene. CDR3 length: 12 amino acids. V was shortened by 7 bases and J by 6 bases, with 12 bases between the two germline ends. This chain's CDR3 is CASKEPPDGYTF. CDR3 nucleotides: TGTGCCAGCAAAGAGCCCCCGGATGGCTACACCTTC.

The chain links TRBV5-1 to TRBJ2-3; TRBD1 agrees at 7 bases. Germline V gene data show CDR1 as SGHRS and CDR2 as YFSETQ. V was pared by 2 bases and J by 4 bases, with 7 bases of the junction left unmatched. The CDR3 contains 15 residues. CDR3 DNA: TGCGCCAGCAGCTTAATAAGGGGGCGGTCAGATACGCAGTATTTT. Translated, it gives CASSLIRGRSDTQYF.

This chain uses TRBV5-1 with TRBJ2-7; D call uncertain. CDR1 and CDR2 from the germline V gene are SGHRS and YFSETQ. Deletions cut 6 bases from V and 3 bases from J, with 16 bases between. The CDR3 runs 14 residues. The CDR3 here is CASTEGPPGYEQYF. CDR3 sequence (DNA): TGCGCCAGCACCGAAGGTCCCCCGGGCTACGAGCAGTACTTC.

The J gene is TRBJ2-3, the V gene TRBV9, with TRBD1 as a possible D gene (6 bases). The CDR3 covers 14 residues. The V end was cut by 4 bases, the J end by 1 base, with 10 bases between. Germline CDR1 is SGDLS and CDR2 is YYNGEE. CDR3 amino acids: CASSPRQGTDTQYF. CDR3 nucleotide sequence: TGTGCCAGCAGCCCCAGACAGGGCACAGATACGCAGTATTTT.

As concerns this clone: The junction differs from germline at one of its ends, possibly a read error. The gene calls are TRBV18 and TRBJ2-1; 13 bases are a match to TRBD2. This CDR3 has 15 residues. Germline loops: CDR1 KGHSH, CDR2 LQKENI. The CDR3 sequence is CASSPLAGGYNEQFF. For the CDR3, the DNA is TGTGCCAGCTCCCCACTAGCGGGGGGGTACAATGAGCAGTTCTTC.

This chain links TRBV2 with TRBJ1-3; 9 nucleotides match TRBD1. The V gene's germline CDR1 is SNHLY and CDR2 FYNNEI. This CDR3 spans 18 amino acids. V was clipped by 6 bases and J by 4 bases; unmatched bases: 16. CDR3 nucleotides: TGTGCCAGCAGCCGGAGAGGCGGACAGGGGAGGTACGGAAACACCATATATTTT. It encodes CASSRRGGQGRYGNTIYF.

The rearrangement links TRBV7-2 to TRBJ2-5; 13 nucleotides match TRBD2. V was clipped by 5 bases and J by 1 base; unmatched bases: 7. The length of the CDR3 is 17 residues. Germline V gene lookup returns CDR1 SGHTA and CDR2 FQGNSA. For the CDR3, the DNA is TGTGCCAGCAGCCTTCGACTAGCGGGGGGCCCCCAAGAGACCCAGTACTTC. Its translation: CASSLRLAGGPQETQYF.

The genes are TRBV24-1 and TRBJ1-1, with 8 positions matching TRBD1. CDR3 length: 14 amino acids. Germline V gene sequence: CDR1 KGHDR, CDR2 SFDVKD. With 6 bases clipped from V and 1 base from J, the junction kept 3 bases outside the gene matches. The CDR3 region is CATSPGTGNTEAFF. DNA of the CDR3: TGTGCCACCAGTCCCGGGACAGGGAACACTGAAGCTTTCTTT.

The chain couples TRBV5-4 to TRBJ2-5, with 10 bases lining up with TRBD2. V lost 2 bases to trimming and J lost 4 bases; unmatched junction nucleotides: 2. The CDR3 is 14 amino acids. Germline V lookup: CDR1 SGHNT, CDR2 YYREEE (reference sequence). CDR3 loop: CASSLAGGLETQYF. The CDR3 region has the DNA TGTGCCAGCAGCTTAGCGGGGGGGCTAGAGACCCAGTACTTC.

The CDR3 DNA sequence: TGTGCCAGCAGCCTCCAGGGCTATAATTCACCCCTCCACTTT. Its translation: CASSLQGYNSPLHF. The V gene is TRBV7-3, the J gene TRBJ1-6; tentative D call: TRBD1 (5 bases). The CDR3 extends over 14 amino acids. The germline CDR1 and CDR2 sequences are SGHTA and FQGTGA. Trimming cost V 5 bases and J 3 bases, with 8 bases left between them. The entire variable domain, with the rest obtained from reference TRBV7-3 and TRBJ1-6, is as follows: GAGVSQTPSNKVTEKGKYVELRCDPISGHTALYWYRQSLGQGPEFLIYFQGTGAADDSGLPNDRFFAVRPEGSVSTLKIQRTERGDSAVYLCASSLQGYNSPLHFGNGTRLTVT.

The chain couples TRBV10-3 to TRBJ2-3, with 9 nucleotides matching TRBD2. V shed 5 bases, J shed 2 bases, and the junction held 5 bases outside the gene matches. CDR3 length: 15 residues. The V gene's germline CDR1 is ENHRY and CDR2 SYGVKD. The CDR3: CAISLSGGTTDTQYF. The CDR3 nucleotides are TGTGCCATCAGTCTAAGCGGGGGGACCACAGATACGCAGTATTTT.

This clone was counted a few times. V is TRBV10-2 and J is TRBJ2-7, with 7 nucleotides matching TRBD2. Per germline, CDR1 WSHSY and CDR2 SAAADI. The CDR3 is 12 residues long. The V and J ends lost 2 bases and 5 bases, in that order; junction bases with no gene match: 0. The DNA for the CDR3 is TGCGCCAGCAGTGAGCGGGGGGACGAGCAGTACTTC. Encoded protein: CASSERGDEQYF.

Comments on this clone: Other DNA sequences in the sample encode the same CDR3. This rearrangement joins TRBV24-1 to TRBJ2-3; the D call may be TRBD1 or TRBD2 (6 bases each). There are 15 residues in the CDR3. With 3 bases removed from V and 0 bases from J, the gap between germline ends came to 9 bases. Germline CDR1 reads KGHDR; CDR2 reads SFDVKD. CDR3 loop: CATSDTGTSTDTQYF. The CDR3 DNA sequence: TGTGCCACCAGTGATACAGGGACTAGCACAGATACGCAGTATTTT.

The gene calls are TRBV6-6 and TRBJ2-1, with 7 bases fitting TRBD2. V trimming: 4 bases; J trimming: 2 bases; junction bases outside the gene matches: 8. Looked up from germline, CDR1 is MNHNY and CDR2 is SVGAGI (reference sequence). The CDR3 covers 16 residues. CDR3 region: CASSSPSGQPYNEQFF. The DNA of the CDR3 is TGTGCCAGCAGTTCGCCTAGCGGCCAACCCTACAATGAGCAGTTCTTC.

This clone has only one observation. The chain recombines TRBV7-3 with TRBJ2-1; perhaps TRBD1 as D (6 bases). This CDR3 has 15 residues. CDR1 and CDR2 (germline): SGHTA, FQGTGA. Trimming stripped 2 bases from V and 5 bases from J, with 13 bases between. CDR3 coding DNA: TGTGCCAGCAGCTTAGATCAGGGGATGAACAATGAGCAGTTCTTC. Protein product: CASSLDQGMNNEQFF.

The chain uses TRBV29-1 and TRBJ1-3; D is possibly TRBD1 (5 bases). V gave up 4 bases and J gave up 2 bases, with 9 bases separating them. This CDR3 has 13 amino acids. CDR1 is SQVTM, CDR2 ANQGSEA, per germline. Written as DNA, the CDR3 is TGCAGCGTTGTACAAGGGGCTGGAAACACCATATATTTT. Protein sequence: CSVVQGAGNTIYF.

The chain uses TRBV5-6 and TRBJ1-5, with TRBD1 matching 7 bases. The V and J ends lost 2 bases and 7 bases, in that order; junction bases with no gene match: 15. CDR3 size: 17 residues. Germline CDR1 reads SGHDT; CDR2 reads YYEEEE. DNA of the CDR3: TGTGCCAGCAGCTTTGACCACGTTTACCGGGACAGACAGCCCCAGCATTTT. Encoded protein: CASSFDHVYRDRQPQHF. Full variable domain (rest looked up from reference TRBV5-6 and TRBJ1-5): DAGVTQSPTHLIKTRGQQVTLRCSPKSGHDTVSWYQQALGQGPQFIFQYYEEEERQRGNFPDRFSGHQFPNYSSELNVNALLLGDSALYLCASSFDHVYRDRQPQHFGDGTRLSIL.

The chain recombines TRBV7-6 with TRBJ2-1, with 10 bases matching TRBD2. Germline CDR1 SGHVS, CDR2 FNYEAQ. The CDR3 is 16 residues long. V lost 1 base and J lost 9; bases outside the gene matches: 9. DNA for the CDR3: TGTGCCAGCAGCTTAGATATCCCTAGCGGGGGAGCTGAGCAGTTCTTC. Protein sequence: CASSLDIPSGGAEQFF.